This TCR beta chain stems from a study of vaccination effects on CD4 cells after COVID-19. Across the whole study: A couple of convalescent patients each provided a sample, at 16 days and at one week before vaccination. Study outcomes and limitations: Late post-vaccination, clones induced by infection and those induced by vaccine underwent marked clonal contraction.

Having been cultured for roughly 9 days, the cells underwent CD4+ T cell isolation. PCR showed that the person got SARS-CoV-2 infection at some point between March and December 2020. Clones were sequenced by immunoSEQ multiplex PCR, and TCRdb holds only the in-frame ones, with some missing. In the table there are about 45,000 clones, roughly 80% of which are singletons. Trimming removed 3 bases at V and 5 bases at J, with 8 bases between. CDR1 and CDR2 from the germline V gene are SGDLS and YYNGEE. This CDR3 spans 12 amino acids. A word on this clone: The antigen is unknown.

V usage is TRBV9 and J usage is TRBJ1-2; D is unclear. The TCR was taken from a human donor who had a prior SARS-CoV-2 infection. The material was CD4+ T cells from PBMCs cultured without peptide, obtained before COVID-19 vaccination. Here the CDR3 DNA reads TGTGCCAGCAGCGCGGGGTTATATGGCTACACCTTC. Protein sequence: CASSAGLYGYTF.